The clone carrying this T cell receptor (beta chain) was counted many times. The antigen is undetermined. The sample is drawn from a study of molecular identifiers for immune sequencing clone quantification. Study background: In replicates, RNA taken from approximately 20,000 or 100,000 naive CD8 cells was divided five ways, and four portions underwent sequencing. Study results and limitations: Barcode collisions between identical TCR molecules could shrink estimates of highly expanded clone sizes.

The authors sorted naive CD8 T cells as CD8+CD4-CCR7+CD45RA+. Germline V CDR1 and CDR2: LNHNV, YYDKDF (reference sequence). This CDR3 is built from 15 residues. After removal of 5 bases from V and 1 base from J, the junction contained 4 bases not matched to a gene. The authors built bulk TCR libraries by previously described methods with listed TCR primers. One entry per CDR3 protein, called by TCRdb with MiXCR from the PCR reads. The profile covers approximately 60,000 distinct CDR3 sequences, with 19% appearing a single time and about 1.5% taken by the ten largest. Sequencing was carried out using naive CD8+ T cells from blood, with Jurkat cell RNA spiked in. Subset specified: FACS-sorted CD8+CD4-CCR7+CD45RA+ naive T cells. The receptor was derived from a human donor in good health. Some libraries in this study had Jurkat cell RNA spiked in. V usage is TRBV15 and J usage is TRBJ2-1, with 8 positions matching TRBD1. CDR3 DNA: TGTGCCACCAGCCCCCGGGACAGGTCCTACAATGAGCAGTTCTTC. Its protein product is CATSPRDRSYNEQFF.